One T cell receptor (beta chain) is described in this entry. Its antigen is currently unknown. These data come from a study of CD8 T cells in ankylosing spondylitis. General observations from the study: Clones tied to disease were said to be significantly enriched in matched ankylosing spondylitis synovial fluid. Blood from ankylosing spondylitis patients appeared to carry a characteristic roughly eight-variant TCR beta motif. Reports of some motif variants in reactive arthritis synovial fluid and blood predate this one. Relatively rare in peripheral blood, disease-linked clones were also CD8+.

In germline, CDR1 is DFQATT, CDR2 SNEGSKA (reference sequence). V was shortened by 6 bases and J by 1 base, with 12 bases between the two germline ends. The CDR3 spans 14 residues. With molecular barcodes, quantitative 5'-RACE was used to make the TCR beta libraries. MiXCR was run by TCRdb on the 5' RACE reads, yielding one entry per CDR3 protein. The table records 750,000 to 850,000 distinct CDR3 sequences, roughly 10% of them present only once. The sequencing sample was made of blood, either unsorted or a sorted T cell fraction (not recorded which). The chain is built from TRBV20-1 and TRBJ2-2, with D unclear. The receptor was derived from a male donor with ankylosing spondylitis. CDR3: CSALGRLNTGELFF. For the CDR3, the DNA is TGCAGTGCCCTCGGCAGGCTGAACACCGGGGAGCTGTTTTTT.